The present T cell receptor (beta chain) was sequenced within a study of OX40 agonist ivuxolimab in advanced cancers. Looking at the study overall: Prior anti-PD-1, anti-PD-L1 or anti-CTLA-4 therapy was allowed; 35% to 40% had some. Study conclusions and caveats: Those patients achieving a partial response at 0.1-3.0 mg/kg showed among the lowest clonal expansion. In CD8+ T cells, expanded clones were on average more numerous than in CD4+.

Comment on this clone: The antigen is not known.

Using immunoSEQ multiplex PCR, the repertoire was profiled, and TCRdb retains in-frame clones only, with some absent. Of over 10,000 clones in the sample, 75% to 85% were seen once. The sequence came from an adult with an advanced solid tumor such as melanoma, head and neck, liver or kidney cancer. Sequenced here: CD4+ or CD8+ T cells sorted from blood, sampled in a trial of the OX40 agonist ivuxolimab.

The CDR3 DNA reads as TGTGCCAGCAGCCATACAGGGGGCGACACCGGGGAGCTGTTTTTT. This codes for CASSHTGGDTGELFF. This chain joins TRBV7-9 and TRBJ2-2; 9 positions agree with TRBD1. V trimming: 5 bases; J trimming: 3 bases; junction bases outside the gene matches: 4. The CDR3 contains 15 residues. The V gene's germline CDR1 is SEHNR and CDR2 FQNEAQ (reference sequence).